The 8 T cell receptor beta chains below come from one sample, sequenced in a study of circulating and synovial CD4+ cells in juvenile arthritis. Assay used: immunoSEQ multiplex PCR; TCRdb lists only in-frame clones, some missing. The top ten hold around 0.78% of the sample, which has about 16,000 clones, about 93% seen once. The source material was CD4+ T cells from blood. These receptors were taken from a human donor with juvenile idiopathic arthritis.

The chain has TRBV6-1 and TRBJ2-1; D gene ambiguous. V was pared by 6 bases and J by 2 bases, with 8 bases between. The CDR3 extends over 13 amino acids. The germline V gene encodes CDR1 MNHNS and CDR2 SASEGT. The CDR3 is CASRTRTYNEQFF. The CDR3 region has the DNA TGTGCCAGCAGGACACGGACCTACAATGAGCAGTTCTTC.

This clone came up once. V is TRBV9 and J is TRBJ2-3, with D possibly matching TRBD2 (5 bases). The V and J ends lost 0 bases and 6 bases respectively, with 17 bases between them. This CDR3 is 16 amino acids long. Germline CDR1 SGDLS, CDR2 YYNGEE. The CDR3 sequence is CASSVDRGSGWDTQYF. CDR3 DNA sequence: TGTGCCAGCAGCGTAGATCGCGGGTCAGGCTGGGATACGCAGTATTTT.

The chain is built from TRBV4-3 and TRBJ2-3; D is possibly TRBD1 (6 bases). The CDR3 is 15 residues long. V was trimmed by 0 bases and J by 0 bases, leaving 7 bases between them. Germline-derived CDR1 and CDR2 are LGHNA and YSLEER. The CDR3 is CASSQEGQSTDTQYF. The CDR3 DNA reads TGCGCCAGCAGCCAAGAAGGACAGAGCACAGATACGCAGTATTTT.

The genes are TRBV7-8 and TRBJ2-3; no definite D call. CDR1 SGHVS and CDR2 FQNEAQ come from the germline V gene. This CDR3 spans 14 amino acids. V lost 4 bases, J lost 3 bases, and 11 bases lay in between. The DNA of the CDR3 is TGTGCCAGCAGCTCAGCAATCGGGACAGATACGCAGTATTTT. Amino acid sequence: CASSSAIGTDTQYF.

The chain joins TRBV6-5 to TRBJ2-5, with D maybe TRBD2 (5 bases). Germline V gene data show CDR1 as MNHEY and CDR2 as SVGAGI. The CDR3 runs 14 residues. The V gene lost 0 bases and the J gene lost 1 base, with 6 bases spanning the gap. The CDR3 loop is CASSYSRGQETQYF. CDR3 bases: TGTGCCAGCAGTTACTCCCGGGGCCAAGAGACCCAGTACTTC.

The chain joins TRBV18 to TRBJ2-7; D unresolved. V gave up 6 bases and J gave up 0 bases, with 6 bases separating them. The CDR3 spans 12 residues. CDR1 and CDR2 (germline): KGHSH, LQKENI. CDR3 loop: CASSPLSYEQYF. DNA of the CDR3: TGTGCCAGCTCTCCTCTCTCCTACGAGCAGTACTTC.

The rearrangement joins TRBV28 to TRBJ2-3, with D hard to call. V lost 6 bases to trimming and J lost 3 bases, with 7 bases between them. CDR1 is MDHEN and CDR2 is SYDVKM in the germline V gene. The CDR3 is 12 residues long. CDR3 sequence: CASSRTTDTQYF. For the CDR3, the DNA is TGTGCCAGCAGCCGAACAACAGATACGCAGTATTTT.

CDR3 sequence: CASSTRTGLGTEAFF. The CDR3 DNA follows: TGTGCCAGTAGTACCCGGACAGGGTTGGGCACTGAAGCTTTCTTT. This sequence joins TRBV19 and TRBJ1-1; 8 bases match TRBD1. CDR1 and CDR2 (germline): LNHDA, SQIVND (reference sequence). The junction had 8 bases not matched to a gene; V was cut back by 4 bases and J by 4 bases. This CDR3 comprises 15 residues.